The 27 T cell receptor beta chains listed next were all sequenced from one sample in a study of shared clonotypes between healthy human individuals (dated by TCRdb to the early 2020s). Receptors were amplified or captured by the immunoSEQ multiplex PCR assay. What TCRdb holds here is the immuneACCESS table cut down to in-frame rearrangements. Part of the clones is not present; checked against another copy, under half of the missing clones reflect an unresolved V gene, and the others are unexplained. This sample comprises about 2 million clones, about 95% of them detected only once. The ten largest clones add up to 0.9% to 1.5% of the sample. CD8 naive samples consisted of CD45RO-negative cells that were positively selected for CCR7, yielding a CD45RA+CCR7+ population without TemRA cells. Input material: naive CD8+ T cells sorted from blood. The cell subset or site label on this specimen signifies: CD45RA+CCR7+. These receptors were collected from a man aged 18 to 30 in good health.

This sequence joins TRBV2 and TRBJ2-1, with D perhaps given as TRBD1 or TRBD2 (6 bases each). This CDR3 comprises 13 residues. The V and J ends lost 5 bases and 8 bases respectively, with 13 bases between them. Per the germline V gene, CDR1 is SNHLY and CDR2 is FYNNEI. CDR3 region: CASSSGGRDEQFF. In DNA form, the CDR3 reads TGTGCCAGCAGTTCCGGGGGCCGCGATGAGCAGTTCTTC.

This chain uses TRBV6-1 with TRBJ2-7; a weak D match, TRBD1 (6 bases). Between the trimmed V and J ends, which lost 5 bases and 2 bases, there was a span of 10 bases. The CDR3 runs 13 residues. CDR1 MNHNS and CDR2 SASEGT come from the germline V gene. The CDR3 nucleotides are TGTGCCAGCAGTTGGACAGTAACCTACGAGCAGTACTTC. Translation: CASSWTVTYEQYF.

Of note for this clone: The same CDR3 arises from other DNA sequences in this sample as well. The V and J genes are TRBV11-2 and TRBJ1-1; weak D call: TRBD1 (5 bases). The germline gives CDR1 SGHAT, CDR2 FQNNGV. The CDR3 covers 14 residues. V was pared by 1 base and J by 4 bases, with 10 bases between. The CDR3 region is CASSLVGGGTEAFF. CDR3 nucleotides: TGTGCCAGCAGCTTAGTTGGGGGAGGCACTGAAGCTTTCTTT. Full variable domain (rest looked up from reference TRBV11-2 and TRBJ1-1): EAGVAQSPRYKIIEKRQSVAFWCNPISGHATLYWYQQILGQGPKLLIQFQNNGVVDDSQLPKDRFSAERLKGVDSTLKIQPAKLEDSAVYLCASSLVGGGTEAFFGQGTRLTVV.

The V gene is TRBV27, the J gene TRBJ2-3, with no clear D. V was cut by 5 bases and J by 7 bases, with 16 bases left in between. CDR3 length: 14 residues. The germline gives CDR1 MNHEY, CDR2 SMNVEV (reference sequence). CDR3 residues: CASSPSVTLHTQYF. DNA of the CDR3: TGTGCCAGCAGTCCCTCCGTAACACTACATACGCAGTATTTT.

Concerning this clone: Other DNA sequences in the same sample also yield this CDR3. The genes are TRBV19 and TRBJ2-5; D perhaps matches TRBD2 (5 bases). This CDR3 region has 12 residues. Deletions cut 5 bases from V and 3 bases from J, with 7 bases between. Germline assignment: CDR1 LNHDA and CDR2 SQIVND (reference sequence). CDR3 amino acids: CASSSGEETQYF. The CDR3 nucleotides are TGTGCCAGTAGTTCCGGGGAAGAGACCCAGTACTTC.

J is TRBJ2-2 and V is TRBV27; D remains ambiguous. CDR3 size: 13 residues. V was shortened by 5 bases and J by 7 bases, with 11 bases between the two germline ends. Per germline, CDR1 MNHEY and CDR2 SMNVEV (reference sequence). In DNA form, the CDR3 reads TGTGCCAGCAGTCTCCAGCCCATCGGGGAGCTGTTTTTT. As protein: CASSLQPIGELFF.

Comments on this clone: One junction end disagrees with the germline gene, perhaps due to a read error. The chain couples TRBV5-1 to TRBJ2-3, with 7 bases aligning to TRBD2. CDR1 is SGHRS and CDR2 is YFSETQ in the germline V gene. This CDR3 comprises 14 residues. The CDR3 DNA sequence: TGCGCCAGCGGCTTAATGGGGGGGAGAGATACGCAGTATTTT. Encoded protein: CASGLMGGRDTQYF.

This chain uses TRBV5-1 with TRBJ2-7, with TRBD2 matching 11 bases. The V gene's germline CDR1 is SGHRS and CDR2 YFSETQ. J lost 6 bases, V lost 4 bases, and 9 bases had no gene match. There are 15 residues in the CDR3. The CDR3 DNA sequence: TGCGCCAGCAGCCTAGGGACTAGCGGTTACTGCGAGCAGTACTTC. Its translation is CASSLGTSGYCEQYF.

The chain employs TRBV19 and TRBJ2-2, with TRBD2 matching over 10 bases. The CDR3 contains 18 residues. Germline-derived CDR1 and CDR2 are LNHDA and SQIVND (reference sequence). After removal of 1 base from V and 6 bases from J, the junction contained 11 bases not matched to a gene. CDR3 nucleotide sequence: TGTGCCAGTAGTATAGGCAGGACTAGCGGTGGCCACCCCGGGGAGCTGTTTTTT. Its translation is CASSIGRTSGGHPGELFF.

J is TRBJ2-1 and V is TRBV6-4, with 9 bases matching TRBD2. V lost 5 bases and J lost 4; bases outside the gene matches: 6. The germline V gene has CDR1 MRHNA and CDR2 SNTAGT. CDR3 length: 15 residues. Written as DNA, the CDR3 is TGTGCCAGCAGTACGATAGCGGGAGCTTACAATGAGCAGTTCTTC. Protein product: CASSTIAGAYNEQFF.

The V and J genes are TRBV10-3 and TRBJ2-1; 7 bases agree with TRBD2. Trimming took 4 bases from V and 6 from J; bases not matched to a gene: 6. The CDR3 contains 14 residues. CDR1 is ENHRY, CDR2 SYGVKD, per germline. CDR3 DNA sequence: TGTGCCATCAGTGCTCCGGGACTACTCAATGAGCAGTTCTTC. Translated, it gives CAISAPGLLNEQFF.

V usage is TRBV6-1 and J usage is TRBJ2-2; D gene unclear. There are 15 residues in the CDR3. Germline loops: CDR1 MNHNS, CDR2 SASEGT. Trimming removed 6 bases from V and 6 bases from J, with 17 bases in between. The CDR3 loop reads CASSPGGYIPGELFF. DNA for the CDR3: TGTGCCAGCAGCCCGGGCGGATATATCCCCGGGGAGCTGTTTTTT.

The count of this clone is one. The rearrangement joins TRBV11-3 to TRBJ1-1; D gene unclear. Germline assignment: CDR1 SGHNT and CDR2 YENEEA. The CDR3 spans 12 residues. Trimming cost V 5 bases and J 10 bases, with 14 bases left between them. The CDR3 DNA sequence: TGTGCCAGCAGCCCTGGAAATGGCGGAGCTTTCTTT. Translated, it gives CASSPGNGGAFF.

This chain connects TRBV14 to TRBJ2-7, with 7 positions matching TRBD2. Trimming at V came to 4 bases and at J to 7 bases, leaving 13 bases not matched to a gene. Germline V gene sequence: CDR1 SGHDN, CDR2 FVKESK. The CDR3 contains 15 residues. CDR3 coding DNA: TGTGCCAGCAGCCTCTCGCCGGGACTAACCCGTGAGCAGTACTTC. It specifies CASSLSPGLTREQYF.

As regards this clone: The same CDR3 can be traced to other DNA sequences in this sample. This sequence joins TRBV6-5 and TRBJ2-1; D is undetermined. CDR1 MNHEY and CDR2 SVGAGI come from the germline V gene. Trimming left V 4 bases short and J 2 bases short, with 6 bases between. The CDR3 runs 13 residues. For the CDR3, the DNA is TGTGCCAGCAGTTTGGTAGCCTACAATGAGCAGTTCTTC. This codes for CASSLVAYNEQFF.

V is TRBV13 and J is TRBJ2-5; no definite D call. Looked up from germline, CDR1 is PRHDT and CDR2 is FYEKMQ (reference sequence). This CDR3 has 15 amino acids. V gave up 5 bases and J gave up 5 bases, with 18 bases separating them. This CDR3 is CASSPTLANGETQYF. CDR3 coding DNA: TGTGCCAGCAGCCCCACCCTGGCTAATGGGGAGACCCAGTACTTC.

The chain recombines TRBV6-4 with TRBJ2-3, with 8 bases identical to TRBD2. CDR3 length: 14 amino acids. The V gene end was trimmed by 11 bases and the J gene end by 3 bases; junction bases not matched to a gene: 10. From germline, CDR1 is MRHNA and CDR2 SNTAGT. CDR3 nucleotide sequence: TGTGCCCCCAAAGAGCTAGCGGGTACAGATACGCAGTATTTT. Translating gives CAPKELAGTDTQYF.

The J gene is TRBJ2-7, the V gene TRBV5-1; 9 positions agree with TRBD1. There are 14 residues in the CDR3. CDR1 SGHRS and CDR2 YFSETQ come from the germline V gene. V shed 2 bases, J shed 5 bases, and the junction held 5 bases outside the gene matches. CDR3 in amino acids: CASSFGTGHDEQYF. CDR3 nucleotide sequence: TGCGCCAGCAGCTTCGGGACAGGGCACGACGAGCAGTACTTC.

A single count supports this clone. The chain joins TRBV27 to TRBJ1-5; TRBD1 aligns across 9 bases. V shed 3 bases, J shed 9 bases, and the junction held 9 bases outside the gene matches. The germline gives CDR1 MNHEY, CDR2 SMNVEV (reference sequence). This CDR3 spans 15 amino acids. As DNA, the CDR3 is TGTGCCAGCAGTTTGGGATCGGGACAGGGATGGCCCCAGCATTTT. It yields the protein CASSLGSGQGWPQHF.

This clone was observed once. The chain couples TRBV7-2 to TRBJ2-1; TRBD2 agrees at 9 bases. After removal of 7 bases from V and 4 bases from J, the junction contained 8 bases not matched to a gene. The V gene's germline CDR1 is SGHTA and CDR2 FQGNSA. This CDR3 contains 15 residues. CDR3 nucleotide sequence: TGTGCCAGCACTCAGGTAGCGGGGGTTTACAATGAGCAGTTCTTC. As protein: CASTQVAGVYNEQFF.

This chain connects TRBV9 to TRBJ2-2; D is undetermined. CDR3 length equals 14 residues. Germline lookup yields CDR1 SGDLS and CDR2 YYNGEE. The V end was cut by 5 bases, the J end by 5 bases, with 13 bases between. Written as DNA, the CDR3 is TGTGCCAGCAGTGGTTTATACGGGACCGGGGAGCTGTTTTTT. This translates into CASSGLYGTGELFF. Full variable domain (missing parts from reference TRBV9 and TRBJ2-2): DSGVTQTPKHLITATGQRVTLRCSPRSGDLSVYWYQQSLDQGLQFLIQYYNGEERAKGNILERFSAQQFPDLHSELNLSSLELGDSALYFCASSGLYGTGELFFGEGSRLTVL.

The chain recombines TRBV7-9 with TRBJ2-7, with 8 bases lining up with TRBD1. Germline trimming cut 5 bases from V and 0 bases from J; bases unmatched to any gene: 9. The CDR3 runs 16 residues. Germline loops: CDR1 SEHNR, CDR2 FQNEAQ (reference sequence). Written as DNA, the CDR3 is TGTGCCAGCAGCCCGCCGACAGGGGCCAGCTCCTACGAGCAGTACTTC. It encodes CASSPPTGASSYEQYF.

About this clone itself: This same CDR3 is encoded by further DNA sequences in the sample. The chain combines TRBV5-4 with TRBJ2-1, with D maybe TRBD2 (5 bases). The CDR3 consists of 14 residues. Looked up from germline, CDR1 is SGHNT and CDR2 is YYREEE (reference sequence). Trimming pared 1 base from V and 1 base from J, leaving 6 bases between. The CDR3, as DNA: TGTGCCAGCAGCTTGTCGGGGTCCTACAATGAGCAGTTCTTC. Its protein product is CASSLSGSYNEQFF. The variable domain in full, with the rest retrieved from reference TRBV5-4 and TRBJ2-1, is ETGVTQSPTHLIKTRGQQVTLRCSSQSGHNTVSWYQQALGQGPQFIFQYYREEENGRGNFPPRFSGLQFPNYSSELNVNALELDDSALYLCASSLSGSYNEQFFGPGTRLTVL.

The rearrangement joins TRBV10-3 to TRBJ1-1; no clear D gene. The V end was cut by 4 bases, the J end by 1 base, with 13 bases between. Germline V gene sequence: CDR1 ENHRY, CDR2 SYGVKD. The CDR3 has 15 residues. The CDR3 coding sequence is TGTGCCATCAGTGGGACTCCCGACGGGAACACTGAAGCTTTCTTT. Translation gives CAISGTPDGNTEAFF.

The chain uses TRBV28 and TRBJ1-1; D not resolved. Germline loops: CDR1 MDHEN, CDR2 SYDVKM. Deletions cut 5 bases from V and 5 bases from J, with 15 bases between. The CDR3 contains 14 residues. CDR3 protein: CASSADGPGTEAFF. The DNA of the CDR3 is TGTGCCAGCAGTGCGGACGGCCCGGGAACTGAAGCTTTCTTT.

This clone was picked up one time. The chain combines TRBV28 with TRBJ1-1, with TRBD1 identical over 8 bases. The germline V gene encodes CDR1 MDHEN and CDR2 SYDVKM. The length of the CDR3 is 14 residues. J was trimmed by 5 bases and V by 6 bases; bases with no gene match: 8. Here the CDR3 reads CASSPPGGGTEAFF. In DNA, the CDR3 is TGTGCCAGCAGCCCCCCAGGGGGCGGTACTGAAGCTTTCTTT.

The rearrangement uses TRBV10-1 and TRBJ2-1, with 10 bases aligning to TRBD2. Germline assignment: CDR1 WNHNN and CDR2 SYGVQD (reference sequence). V was clipped by 4 bases and J by 0 bases; unmatched bases: 6. The CDR3 runs to 17 residues. The CDR3 bases are TGCGCCAGCAGTGCCGGGACTAGCGCCAGCTCCTACAATGAGCAGTTCTTC. It encodes CASSAGTSASSYNEQFF.